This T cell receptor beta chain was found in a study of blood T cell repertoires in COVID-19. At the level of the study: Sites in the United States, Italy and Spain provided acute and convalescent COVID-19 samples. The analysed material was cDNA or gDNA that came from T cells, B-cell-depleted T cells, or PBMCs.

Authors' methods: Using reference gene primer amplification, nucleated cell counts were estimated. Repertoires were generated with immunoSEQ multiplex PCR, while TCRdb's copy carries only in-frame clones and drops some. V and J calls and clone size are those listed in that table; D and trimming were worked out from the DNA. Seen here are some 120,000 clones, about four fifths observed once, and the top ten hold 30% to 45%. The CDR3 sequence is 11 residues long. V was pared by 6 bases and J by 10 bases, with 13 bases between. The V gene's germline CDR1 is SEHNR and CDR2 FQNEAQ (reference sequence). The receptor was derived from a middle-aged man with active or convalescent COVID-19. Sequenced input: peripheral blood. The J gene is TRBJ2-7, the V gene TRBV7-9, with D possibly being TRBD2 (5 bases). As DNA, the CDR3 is TGTGCCAGCAGAAAAGAGGGTCCTCAGTACTTC. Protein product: CASRKEGPQYF. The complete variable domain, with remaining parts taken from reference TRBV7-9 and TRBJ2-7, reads DTGVSQNPRHKITKRGQNVTFRCDPISEHNRLYWYRQTLGQGPEFLTYFQNEAQLEKSRLLSDRFSAERPKGSFSTLEIQRTEQGDSAMYLCASRKEGPQYFGPGTRLTVT.